This entry lists 6 T cell receptor beta chains sequenced from one sample in a study of cytomegalovirus exposure and HLA in healthy donors. PCR amplification relied on 60 Vbeta primers (plus 13 Jbeta primers). Measured with immunoSEQ multiplex PCR; TCRdb has only the in-frame clones, and not every one. This table has roughly 140,000 clones, over 60% appearing once. Input material: PBMCs. These receptors came from a male donor in good health and CMV-seronegative.

This clone was seen a few times. V usage is TRBV5-4 and J usage is TRBJ2-5, with a weak D call TRBD1 (6 bases). The CDR3 has 14 residues. V lost 0 bases to trimming and J lost 4 bases, with 10 bases between them. Germline CDR1 SGHNT, CDR2 YYREEE (reference sequence). This CDR3 is CASSLAGVGETQYF. The CDR3 DNA sequence: TGTGCCAGCAGCTTGGCAGGGGTCGGAGAGACCCAGTACTTC.

This clone was recorded once. The rearrangement links TRBV5-5 to TRBJ1-4, with 10 positions matching TRBD1. The CDR3 is made up of 15 amino acids. Trimming cost V 5 bases and J 7 bases; bases outside gene matches: 8. Germline CDR1 and CDR2: SGHKS and YYEKEE (reference sequence). The DNA for the CDR3 is TGTGCCAGCAGTCCAGCCGGGACAGGGGTTGAAAAACTGTTTTTT. Its translation: CASSPAGTGVEKLFF.

The CDR3 reads CASSTRQGAGYTGELFF. CDR3 DNA sequence: TGTGCCAGCAGCACCCGACAGGGGGCGGGATACACCGGGGAGCTGTTTTTT. The J gene is TRBJ2-2, the V gene TRBV11-3; 10 bases align to TRBD1. Germline CDR1 SGHNT, CDR2 YENEEA. The CDR3 consists of 17 residues. V lost 5 bases and J lost 3; bases outside the gene matches: 9.

This chain uses TRBV9 with TRBJ1-4; D call uncertain. The V and J ends lost 0 bases and 0 bases respectively, with 6 bases between them. In germline, CDR1 is SGDLS, CDR2 YYNGEE. This CDR3 is 15 amino acids long. The CDR3 loop is CASSVGPATNEKLFF. CDR3 nucleotide sequence: TGTGCCAGCAGCGTAGGTCCGGCAACTAATGAAAAACTGTTTTTT.

In this sample, this clone turned up a few times. The chain couples TRBV27 to TRBJ1-1; TRBD1 matches at 8 bases. This CDR3 is 15 amino acids long. CDR1 MNHEY and CDR2 SMNVEV come from the germline V gene (reference sequence). The V segment lost 4 bases and the J segment 2 bases; nucleotides outside the gene matches: 6. The CDR3 loop reads CASSSSGTGNTEAFF. CDR3 nucleotides: TGTGCCAGCAGTTCCTCCGGGACAGGAAACACTGAAGCTTTCTTT.

The chain combines TRBV13 with TRBJ2-3; 7 bases line up with TRBD2. CDR3 length: 17 residues. Trimming cost V 7 bases and J 0 bases; bases outside gene matches: 13. CDR1 and CDR2 from the germline V gene are PRHDT and FYEKMQ (reference sequence). In DNA, the CDR3 is TGTGCCAGCAAATCCACCGGGGGGTCCTCTAGCACAGATACGCAGTATTTT. It specifies CASKSTGGSSSTDTQYF.